The 3 T cell receptor beta chains in this list originate from one sample, sequenced in a study of T-cell reconstitution after alpha-beta-depleted transplantation in children. The TCRbeta library incorporated unique molecular identifiers. TCRdb re-called the PCR reads through MiXCR, storing one row per CDR3 protein. The sample carries about 610,000 distinct CDR3 sequences, approximately 10% recorded once. Sample: PBMCs from the stem cell graft donor, taken from the stem cell graft. These receptors came from a human donor who donated a stem cell graft to a child with acute myeloid leukemia.

The chain joins TRBV7-2 to TRBJ2-7; possibly TRBD2 for D (5 bases). Trimming pared 0 bases from V and 3 bases from J, leaving 15 bases between. CDR3 length: 16 residues. CDR1 and CDR2 (germline): SGHTA, FQGNSA. The CDR3 spells CASSLALAQPYYEQYF. CDR3 bases: TGTGCCAGCAGCTTAGCGCTAGCACAGCCATACTACGAGCAGTACTTC. Full variable domain (outside the CDR3, taken from reference TRBV7-2 and TRBJ2-7): GAGVSQSPSNKVTEKGKDVELRCDPISGHTALYWYRQSLGQGLEFLIYFQGNSAPDKSGLPSDRFSAERTGGSVSTLTIQRTQQEDSAVYLCASSLALAQPYYEQYFGPGTRLTVT.

This clonotype was recorded at least ten times. The chain combines TRBV29-1 with TRBJ1-4; 8 bases fit TRBD1. This CDR3 has 14 amino acids. J lost 6 bases, V lost 4 bases, and 7 bases had no gene match. Germline V lookup: CDR1 SQVTM, CDR2 ANQGSEA. The CDR3 sequence is CSVARGTGHEKLFF. CDR3 in DNA: TGCAGCGTTGCAAGAGGGACAGGACATGAAAAACTGTTTTTT.

On this clonotype: A read error is possible here, since a much larger clone lies one base away. V and J are TRBV29-1 and TRBJ2-7; TRBD1 might be the D (6 bases). CDR3 length: 14 amino acids. V was cut by 7 bases and J by 2 bases, with 18 bases left in between. Germline CDR1 and CDR2: SQVTM and ANQGSEA. Here the CDR3 DNA reads TGCAGCGCTGGTTGCAGGGGTCTGACCTACGAGCAGTACTTC. Its translation: CSAGCRGLTYEQYF.